This T cell receptor beta chain was identified in a study of spatial heterogeneity in lung cancer. About the study: In tumor regions TCR transcript counts correlated strongly with a matched bulk RNA-seq T cell module score.

The CDR3 sequence is 14 residues long. With 5 bases clipped from V and 5 bases from J, the junction kept 5 bases outside the gene matches. The sample's time point: sample taken at primary tumor resection. In the library, each TCR cDNA molecule bore its own unique molecular identifier. In TCRdb, the 5' RACE reads were re-called with MiXCR into one record per CDR3 protein. The repertoire consists of more than 10,000 distinct CDR3 sequences, with approximately 2.9% occurring once and the leading ten covering around a sixth. This clonotype has a count of ten or more. Its antigen is still unknown. Study-wide results and caveats: Coverage was estimated at approximately 7.4% of tumor T cells for alpha chains and about 13% for beta chains. One measure, the expanded intratumoral alpha and beta TCR count, tracked tumor mutation counts.

V and J are TRBV12-3 or TRBV12-4 and TRBJ2-5, with TRBD2 identical over 10 bases. The source was lung tumor tissue, collected at surgery. This TCR was sampled from a male donor with early-stage non-small cell lung cancer. CDR3 in DNA: TGTGCCAGCAGTCGAGCGGGGGGGGGTGAGACCCAGTACTTC. Protein sequence: CASSRAGGGETQYF.